The 20 T cell receptor beta chains reported below all come from one sample, sequenced in a study of T cell repertoires in cytomegalovirus infection. TCRdb re-called the reads with MiXCR, one entry per CDR3 protein. The sample comprises approximately 700,000 distinct CDR3 sequences, approximately 40% of which are singletons, and under 3% rests with the top ten. Source material: PBMCs. The receptor set was obtained from a human donor in good health (CMV status not recorded). Some clones in this sample may be carry-over from other donors' samples.

This clonotype was seen ten or more times. The chain uses TRBV7-8 and TRBJ1-6; D is possibly TRBD1 (5 bases). Per germline, CDR1 SGHVS and CDR2 FQNEAQ. The CDR3 is 17 amino acids. V gave up 5 bases and J gave up 0 bases, with 14 bases separating them. CDR3 nucleotide sequence: TGTGCCAGCAGCCCAAGGGGTGCCGGCTCCTATAATTCACCCCTCCACTTT. Translated, it gives CASSPRGAGSYNSPLHF.

The J gene is TRBJ2-5, the V gene TRBV6-1, with a possible D match to TRBD1 (5 bases). The CDR3 totals 15 residues. The germline V gene has CDR1 MNHNS and CDR2 SASEGT. Trimming cost V 7 bases and J 7 bases, with 22 bases left between them. DNA for the CDR3: TGTGCCAGCATGCAGGGCCTTGGCCGCCTGGGGACCCAGTACTTC. Protein sequence: CASMQGLGRLGTQYF.

A few counts support this clonotype. DNA for the CDR3: TGCAGTGCTTGGACTAGCGGCGGAAATGAGCAGTTCTTC. Translation: CSAWTSGGNEQFF. The chain has TRBV20-1 and TRBJ2-1; 10 bases map to TRBD2. Germline CDR1 is DFQATT and CDR2 is SNEGSKA (reference sequence). J was trimmed by 7 bases and V by 5 bases; bases with no gene match: 5. The CDR3 contains 13 residues.

The V gene is TRBV12-3 or TRBV12-4, the J gene TRBJ1-1, with D tentatively TRBD1 (5 bases). CDR3 length: 15 amino acids. Deletions cut 3 bases from V and 3 bases from J, with 14 bases between. CDR3: CASSFGQGVDTEAFF. The CDR3 DNA sequence: TGTGCCAGCAGTTTCGGCCAAGGGGTGGACACTGAAGCTTTCTTT.

This chain joins TRBV5-4 and TRBJ2-1; 7 positions match TRBD1. The CDR3 runs 12 residues. Trimming at V came to 2 bases and at J to 16 bases, leaving 9 bases not matched to a gene. The germline V gene encodes CDR1 SGHNT and CDR2 YYREEE (reference sequence). This CDR3 is CASSLQDRESFF. Written as DNA, the CDR3 is TGTGCCAGCAGCTTACAAGACAGGGAGAGCTTCTTC.

The rearrangement links TRBV6-5 to TRBJ1-5, with TRBD1 identical over 7 bases. The germline gives CDR1 MNHEY, CDR2 SVGAGI. The length of the CDR3 is 14 residues. Trimming at V came to 0 bases and at J to 7 bases, leaving 3 bases not matched to a gene. CDR3 bases: TGTGCCAGCAGTTACTCGCCAGGGGGGCAGCCCCAGCATTTT. Amino acids: CASSYSPGGQPQHF.

This clonotype was observed a few times. The chain uses TRBV3-1 and TRBJ1-5; D unclear. Trimming left V 0 bases short and J 5 bases short, with 8 bases between. Germline lookup yields CDR1 LGHDT and CDR2 YNNKEL (reference sequence). CDR3 size: 14 residues. CDR3 bases: TGTGCCAGCAGCCAAGATATAGGAGATCAGCCCCAGCATTTT. It encodes CASSQDIGDQPQHF.

The chain uses TRBV4-1 and TRBJ2-2, with TRBD1 matching 9 bases. CDR1 is MGHRA, CDR2 YSYEKL, per germline. The CDR3 runs 17 residues. J lost 4 bases, V lost 0 bases, and 6 bases had no gene match. Here the CDR3 reads CASSQEVADRGTGELFF. CDR3 coding DNA: TGCGCCAGCAGCCAAGAGGTGGCGGACAGGGGCACCGGGGAGCTGTTTTTT.

This clonotype has a handful of counts. The rearrangement links TRBV28 to TRBJ1-4; D not resolved. The CDR3 runs to 13 residues. Germline V gene data show CDR1 as MDHEN and CDR2 as SYDVKM. The V gene lost 3 bases and the J gene lost 13 bases, with 15 bases spanning the gap. CDR3 amino acids: CASSFPRSKGLFF. For the CDR3, the DNA is TGTGCCAGCAGTTTCCCCCGCTCGAAGGGACTGTTTTTT.

This clonotype was observed a few times. The chain links TRBV7-8 to TRBJ2-3; no reliable D call. V was trimmed by 0 bases and J by 6 bases, leaving 10 bases between them. Germline CDR1 SGHVS, CDR2 FQNEAQ. CDR3 length: 14 residues. In nucleotides, the CDR3 is TGTGCCAGCAGCTTAGCGCTCTGGGGTGATACGCAGTATTTT. This sequence encodes CASSLALWGDTQYF.

The chain carries TRBV12-3 or TRBV12-4 and TRBJ2-1; D call uncertain. V was pared by 2 bases and J by 13 bases, with 12 bases between. There are 12 residues in the CDR3. CDR3 protein: CASSLTAYLQFF. The DNA of the CDR3 is TGTGCCAGCAGTTTAACCGCGTATCTTCAGTTCTTC.

This clonotype was seen a few times. The gene calls are TRBV19 and TRBJ2-1; 7 nucleotides align to TRBD2. The germline V gene encodes CDR1 LNHDA and CDR2 SQIVND (reference sequence). The CDR3 consists of 15 residues. V lost 3 bases to trimming and J lost 0 bases; unmatched junction nucleotides: 2. This CDR3 is CASSMRESSYNEQFF. Written as DNA, the CDR3 is TGTGCCAGTAGTATGCGGGAGAGCTCCTACAATGAGCAGTTCTTC.

This clonotype has a handful of counts. The rearrangement uses TRBV7-8 and TRBJ2-3, with 11 bases matching TRBD2. V dropped 6 bases and J dropped 6; count of bases not matched to a gene: 11. Germline CDR1 reads SGHVS; CDR2 reads FQNEAQ. This CDR3 spans 16 amino acids. DNA for the CDR3: TGTGCCAGCAGTTCCGATAGCGGGGGGGCCGTGGATACGCAGTATTTT. This gives the protein CASSSDSGGAVDTQYF.

This chain connects TRBV7-9 to TRBJ2-1; weak D call: TRBD1 (5 bases). The CDR3 contains 11 residues. V lost 9 bases, J lost 4 bases, and 7 bases lay in between. Germline CDR1 and CDR2: SEHNR and FQNEAQ (reference sequence). The DNA for the CDR3 is TGTGCCAGTGACAGATACAATGAGCAGTTCTTC. Protein product: CASDRYNEQFF.

This clonotype was counted between two and nine times. The J gene is TRBJ1-2, the V gene TRBV19; TRBD1 matches at 8 bases. The CDR3 is made up of 13 amino acids. Germline V gives CDR1 LNHDA, CDR2 SQIVND (reference sequence). The V and J ends lost 8 bases and 5 bases, in that order; junction bases with no gene match: 7. Written as DNA, the CDR3 is TGTGCCAGTCGGACAGGGACCCAATATGGCTACACCTTC. Its translation is CASRTGTQYGYTF.

Concerning this clonotype: A junction end diverges from the germline sequence, so it may reflect a read error. This sequence joins TRBV7-2 and TRBJ2-7, with TRBD2 matching over 10 bases. Germline CDR1 and CDR2: SGHTA and FQGNSA. The CDR3 totals 14 residues. The CDR3 sequence is CASSLAGVIYEQYF. CDR3 DNA: TGTGCCAGCAGCCTAGCGGGAGTAATCTACGAGCAGTACTTC.

This sequence joins TRBV5-1 and TRBJ2-2, with D perhaps given as TRBD1 or TRBD2 (5 bases each). CDR3 size: 15 residues. Trimming cost V 4 bases and J 4 bases, with 14 bases left between them. Germline CDR1 reads SGHRS; CDR2 reads YFSETQ. In nucleotides, the CDR3 is TGCGCCAGCAGCCCTCACGAGGGACCCACCGGGGAGCTGTTTTTT. It codes for CASSPHEGPTGELFF.

The chain couples TRBV27 to TRBJ2-3, with D possibly being TRBD2 (7 bases). The CDR3 contains 15 residues. CDR1 is MNHEY, CDR2 SMNVEV, per germline (reference sequence). The V gene lost 5 bases and the J gene lost 3 bases, with 15 bases spanning the gap. The CDR3: CASSPRGPRTDTQYF. The CDR3 nucleotides are TGTGCCAGCAGTCCGCGGGGGCCACGTACAGATACGCAGTATTTT.

This clonotype has more than one count but fewer than ten. The chain employs TRBV28 and TRBJ1-1; D remains ambiguous. CDR3 length: 12 residues. Germline CDR1 reads MDHEN; CDR2 reads SYDVKM. V was cut by 5 bases and J by 5 bases, with 9 bases left in between. The CDR3 bases are TGTGCCAGCAGTATCCGGGTGACTGAAGCTTTCTTT. Its translation: CASSIRVTEAFF.

V gene TRBV20-1 combines with J gene TRBJ2-7; 9 bases are shared with TRBD2. The CDR3 has 15 amino acids. Germline CDR1 is DFQATT and CDR2 is SNEGSKA (reference sequence). With 0 bases clipped from V and 5 bases from J, the junction kept 8 bases outside the gene matches. CDR3: CSARDGSGRIHEQYF. CDR3 bases: TGCAGTGCTAGAGATGGAAGCGGGAGGATCCACGAGCAGTACTTC.